This T cell receptor beta chain appears in the sequencing data of a study of identical twins. Every one of the donors was a healthy Caucasian. Template switching supplied a universal primer site; unique molecular identifiers were carried on the cDNA. TCRdb recomputed calls from the 5' RACE reads with MiXCR, one row per CDR3 protein. The table records roughly 1.6 million distinct CDR3 sequences, roughly a third of them present only once. V lost 6 bases to trimming and J lost 6 bases; unmatched junction nucleotides: 10. The CDR3 is 16 amino acids. This chain links TRBV12-3 or TRBV12-4 with TRBJ1-6, with 8 bases aligning to TRBD1. The sequencing sample was made of cord blood. The clonotype was recovered from a newborn girl in good health. The CDR3 sequence is CASSPLGQVANSPLHF. Written as DNA, the CDR3 is TGTGCCAGCAGCCCCCTGGGACAGGTGGCTAATTCACCCCTCCACTTT.